This is a list of T cell receptor beta chains from one sample in a study of T cells in Graves' hyperthyroidism and ophthalmopathy. MiXCR was run by TCRdb on the multiplex PCR reads, yielding one entry per CDR3 protein. The data show around 270,000 distinct CDR3 sequences, with around a fifth seen just once and roughly 40% held by the top ten. Sequencing used blood. The receptors come from a man aged 50 to 60 with Graves' ophthalmopathy. Both conserved end residues are part of each CDR3. D genes are given only for firm matches. Clone size is shown for a subset of rows, as once, few, many or a class of expanded clone.

>TRBV7-8|NA|TRBJ2-6|many
TGTGCCAGCAGCCGCGAAGGGGGGCCTGGGGCCAACGTCCTGACTTTC
CASSREGGPGANVLTF
>TRBV7-2|NA|TRBJ2-3|few
TGTGCCAGCAGCTTACAGGGGGCGGGAGGGCCAGATACGCAGTATTTT
CASSLQGAGGPDTQYF
>TRBV7-3|TRBD2|TRBJ2-3|many
TGTGCCAGCAGCTTAACGCGGGGGAGCACAGATACGCAGTATTTT
CASSLTRGSTDTQYF
>TRBV28|NA|TRBJ1-1|many
TGTGCCAGCATCCCACAATGGAACACTGAAGCTTTCTTT
CASIPQWNTEAFF
>TRBV9|TRBD1|TRBJ2-3|NA
TGTGCCAGCAGCGTAGACAGGGGGGCGGCAGATACGCAGTATTTT
CASSVDRGAADTQYF
>TRBV5-6|TRBD1|TRBJ1-4|NA
TGTGCCAGCGTCCGACAGGGCCCTAATGAAAAACTGTTTTTT
CASVRQGPNEKLFF
>TRBV3-1|NA|TRBJ2-6|NA
TGTGCCAGCAGCCAGGCAAACTCTGGGGCCAACGTCCTGACTTTC
CASSQANSGANVLTF
>TRBV10-2|NA|TRBJ2-2|many
TGCGCCAGCACCCCCACGAGAGAGGGGTACACCGGGGAGCTGTTTTTT
CASTPTREGYTGELFF
>TRBV12-3/TRBV12-4|NA|TRBJ2-1|many
TGTGCCAGCGCCCCCAGCTCCTACAATGAGCAGTTCTTC
CASAPSSYNEQFF
>TRBV24-1|NA|TRBJ2-1|many
TGTGCCACCGCCGGAGAGGCGAAAGATGAGCAGTTCTTC
CATAGEAKDEQFF
>TRBV12-3/TRBV12-4|TRBD1|TRBJ2-3|many
TGTGCCAGCAGTTTCCCGTGGACAGGGGGCGAAGATACGCAGTATTTT
CASSFPWTGGEDTQYF
>TRBV11-2|TRBD1|TRBJ2-7|few
TGTGCCAGCAGTTCCGGACAGGGCCGCTACGAGCAGTACTTC
CASSSGQGRYEQYF
>TRBV4-1|TRBD2|TRBJ2-2|NA
TGCGCCAGCAGCCAAGCACCCGGGACTAGCGGGAGTGGGGAGCTGTTTTTT
CASSQAPGTSGSGELFF
>TRBV3-1|NA|TRBJ2-1|many
TGTGCCAGCAGCCAAGGGGTGACCACGGGCCTCGGGGAGCAGTTCTTC
CASSQGVTTGLGEQFF
>TRBV3-1|TRBD2|TRBJ2-1|NA
TGTGCCAGCAGCCAAGGGGCTAGCGGGAGGGCGGGGGAGCAGTTCTTC
CASSQGASGRAGEQFF
>TRBV19|NA|TRBJ1-1|NA
TGTGCCAGTAGTATCCGAGAGACTGAAGCTTTCTTT
CASSIRETEAFF
>TRBV20-1|TRBD1|TRBJ1-5|NA
TGCAGTGCTAGAAGAGGGGGGACAGGGACCAATCAGCCCCAGCATTTT
CSARRGGTGTNQPQHF
>TRBV11-2|TRBD2|TRBJ2-5|many
TGTGCCAGCAGTCCCTGGGGAGGGTTCGAGACCCAGTACTTC
CASSPWGGFETQYF
>TRBV20-1|NA|TRBJ2-1|many
TGCAGTGCGCGGACAGGGATAGCGGGTGAGCAGTTCTTC
CSARTGIAGEQFF
>TRBV9|NA|TRBJ1-4|NA
TGTGCCAGCAGCGTACGGGCCTCCCGTTCAACTAATGAAAAACTGTTTTTT
CASSVRASRSTNEKLFF
>TRBV10-3|NA|TRBJ2-1|NA
TGTGCCATCAGTGACTTAGGGGGCTCCTACAATGAGCAGTTCTTC
CAISDLGGSYNEQFF
>TRBV28|NA|TRBJ1-2|many
TGTGCCAGCGGCGGCTACACCTTC
CASGGYTF
>TRBV6-1|NA|TRBJ2-7|few
TGTGCCAGCAGACGGCAGGGGCAGGAGGGCGAGCAGTACTTC
CASRRQGQEGEQYF
>TRBV5-1|NA|TRBJ2-6|few
TGCGCCAGCAGCCCGGCCGGGACATGGAACTCTGGGGCCAACGTCCTGACTTTC
CASSPAGTWNSGANVLTF
>TRBV7-3|TRBD2|TRBJ2-2|few
TGTGCCAGCAGCTCCCCGGGGACTAGCGAGAACACCGGGGAGCTGTTTTTT
CASSSPGTSENTGELFF
>TRBV6-6|NA|TRBJ2-3|few
TGTGCCAGCAGTTACTCGAATGTCGGCCGGGCTAGCACAGATACGCAGTATTTT
CASSYSNVGRASTDTQYF
>TRBV20-1|NA|TRBJ2-1|NA
TGCAGTGCTAGAGATAGGGGGAGCTCCTACAATGAGCAGTTCTTC
CSARDRGSSYNEQFF
>TRBV18|NA|TRBJ2-2|many
TGTGCCAGCTCACCAACCGGGGAGCTGTTTTTT
CASSPTGELFF
>TRBV24-1|NA|TRBJ1-2|NA
TGTGCCACCAGTGAACAGGACTATGGCTACACCTTC
CATSEQDYGYTF
>TRBV4-2|NA|TRBJ2-3|NA
TGTGCCAGCAGCCAAGAGGGATTCATAGATACGCAGTATTTT
CASSQEGFIDTQYF
>TRBV30|NA|TRBJ1-2|NA
TGTGCCTGGAGTGTACCACAGATGAGGCCTGGCTACACCTTC
CAWSVPQMRPGYTF
>TRBV5-1|TRBD1|TRBJ2-1|NA
TGCGCCAGCAGCCCGGGCAGGGGGCCCTCCTACAATGAGCAGTTCTTC
CASSPGRGPSYNEQFF
>TRBV5-1|NA|TRBJ1-4|many
TGCGCCAGCAGCTTGAACGTCGGCAGGCCTAATGAAAAACTGTTTTTT
CASSLNVGRPNEKLFF
>TRBV5-1|TRBD2|TRBJ2-1|few
TGCGCCAGCACCCTGGCCAGCGGGACCTACAATGAGCAGTTCTTC
CASTLASGTYNEQFF